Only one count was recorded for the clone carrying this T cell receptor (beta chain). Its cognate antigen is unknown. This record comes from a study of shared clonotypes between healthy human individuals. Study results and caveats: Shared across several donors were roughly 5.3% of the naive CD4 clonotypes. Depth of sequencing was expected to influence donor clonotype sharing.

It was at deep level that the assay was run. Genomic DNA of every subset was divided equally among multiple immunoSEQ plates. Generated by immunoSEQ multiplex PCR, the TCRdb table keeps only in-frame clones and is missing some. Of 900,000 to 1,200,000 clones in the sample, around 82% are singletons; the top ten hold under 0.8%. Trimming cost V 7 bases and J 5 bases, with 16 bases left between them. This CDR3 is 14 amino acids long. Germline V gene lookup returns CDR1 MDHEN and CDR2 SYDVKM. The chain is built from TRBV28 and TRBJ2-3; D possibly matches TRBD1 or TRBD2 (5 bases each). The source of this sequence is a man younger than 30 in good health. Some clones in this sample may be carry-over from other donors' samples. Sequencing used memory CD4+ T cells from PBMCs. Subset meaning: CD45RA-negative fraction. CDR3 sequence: CASTGAPLRDTQYF. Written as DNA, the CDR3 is TGTGCCAGCACCGGGGCACCTTTGAGAGATACGCAGTATTTT. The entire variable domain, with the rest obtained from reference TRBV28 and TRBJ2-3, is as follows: DVKVTQSSRYLVKRTGEKVFLECVQDMDHENMFWYRQDPGLGLRLIYFSYDVKMKEKGDIPEGYSVSREKKERFSLILESASTNQTSMYLCASTGAPLRDTQYFGPGTRLTVL.